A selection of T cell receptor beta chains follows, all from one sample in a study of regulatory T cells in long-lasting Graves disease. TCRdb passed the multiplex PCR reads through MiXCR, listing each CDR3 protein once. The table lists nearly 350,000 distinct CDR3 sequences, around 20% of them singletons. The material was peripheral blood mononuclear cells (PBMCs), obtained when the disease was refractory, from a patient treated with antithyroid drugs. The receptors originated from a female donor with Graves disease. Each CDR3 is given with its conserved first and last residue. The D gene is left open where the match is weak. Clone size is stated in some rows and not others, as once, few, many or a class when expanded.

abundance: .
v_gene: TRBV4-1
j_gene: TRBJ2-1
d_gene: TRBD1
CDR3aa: CASSLGTGDLNEQFF
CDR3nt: TGCGCCAGCAGCCTGGGGACAGGTGATTTGAATGAGCAGTTCTTC

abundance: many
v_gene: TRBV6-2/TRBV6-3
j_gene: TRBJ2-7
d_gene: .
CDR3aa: CASSSSEGAIYEQYF
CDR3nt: TGTGCCAGCAGTTCGTCGGAAGGAGCTATCTACGAGCAGTACTTC

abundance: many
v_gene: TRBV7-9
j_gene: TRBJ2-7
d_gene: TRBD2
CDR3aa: CASSYLAGGYYEQYF
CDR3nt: TGTGCCAGCAGCTATCTAGCGGGAGGGTACTACGAGCAGTACTTC

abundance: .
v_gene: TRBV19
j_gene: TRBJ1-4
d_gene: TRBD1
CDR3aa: CASCNQGAGEKLFF
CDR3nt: TGTGCCAGCTGTAACCAGGGGGCTGGAGAAAAACTGTTTTTT

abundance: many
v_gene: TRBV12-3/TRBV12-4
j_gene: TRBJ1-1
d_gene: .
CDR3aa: CASSFFGGTEAFF
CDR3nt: TGTGCCAGCAGTTTTTTTGGGGGCACTGAAGCTTTCTTT

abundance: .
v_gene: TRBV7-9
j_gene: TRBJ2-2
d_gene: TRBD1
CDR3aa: CASTRDRNTGELFF
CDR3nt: TGTGCCAGCACCCGGGACAGGAACACCGGGGAGCTGTTTTTT

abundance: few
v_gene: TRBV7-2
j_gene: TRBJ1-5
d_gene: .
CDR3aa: CASAFGSNQPQHF
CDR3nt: TGTGCCAGCGCATTTGGAAGCAATCAGCCCCAGCATTTT

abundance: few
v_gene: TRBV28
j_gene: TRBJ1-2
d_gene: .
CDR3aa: CASSTRAWGTNYGYTF
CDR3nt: TGTGCCAGCAGCACACGCGCCTGGGGCACTAACTATGGCTACACCTTC

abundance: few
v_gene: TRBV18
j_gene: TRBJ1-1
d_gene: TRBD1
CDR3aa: CASSLNTGQLKDTEAFF
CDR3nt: TGTGCCAGCTCACTCAATACGGGACAGCTAAAGGACACTGAAGCTTTCTTT

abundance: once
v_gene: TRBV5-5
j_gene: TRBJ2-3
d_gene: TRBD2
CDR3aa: CASSLAGLAGTDTQYF
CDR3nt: TGTGCCAGCAGCTTGGCAGGACTAGCAGGCACAGATACGCAGTATTTT

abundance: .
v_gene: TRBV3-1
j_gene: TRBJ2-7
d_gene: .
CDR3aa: CASSQVSSGVVEQYF
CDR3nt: TGTGCCAGCAGCCAAGTCTCCTCGGGGGTCGTCGAGCAGTACTTC

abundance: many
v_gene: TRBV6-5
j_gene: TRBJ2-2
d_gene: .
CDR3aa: CASSYSSPDNTGELFF
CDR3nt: TGTGCCAGCAGTTACTCGAGTCCAGACAACACCGGGGAGCTGTTTTTT

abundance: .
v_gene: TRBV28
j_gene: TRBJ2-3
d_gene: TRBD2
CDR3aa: CASSTPLGLADTDTQYF
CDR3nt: TGTGCCAGCAGTACACCCCTGGGACTAGCGGACACAGATACGCAGTATTTT

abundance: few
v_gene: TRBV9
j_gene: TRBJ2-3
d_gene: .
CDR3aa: CASSATDTQYF
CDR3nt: TGTGCCAGCAGCGCCACAGATACGCAGTATTTT

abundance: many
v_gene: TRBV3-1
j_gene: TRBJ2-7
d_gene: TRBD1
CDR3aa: CASSPAGQGYEQYF
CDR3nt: TGTGCCAGCAGCCCCGCCGGACAGGGCTACGAGCAGTACTTC

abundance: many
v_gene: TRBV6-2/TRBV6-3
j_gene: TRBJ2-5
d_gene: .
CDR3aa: CASSSGTHTQYF
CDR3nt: TGTGCCAGCTCCTCCGGGACCCATACCCAGTACTTC

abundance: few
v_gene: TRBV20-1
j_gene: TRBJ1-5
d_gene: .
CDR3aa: CSAWTDSNQPQHF
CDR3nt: TGCAGTGCTTGGACGGACAGCAATCAGCCCCAGCATTTT

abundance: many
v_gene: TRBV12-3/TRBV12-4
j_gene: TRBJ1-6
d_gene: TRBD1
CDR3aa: CASSLSGTTGQARGPLHF
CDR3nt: TGTGCCAGCAGTTTATCGGGCACGACTGGACAGGCCCGAGGACCCCTCCACTTT

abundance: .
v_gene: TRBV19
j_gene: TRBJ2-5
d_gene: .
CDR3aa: CASSIGGAQETQYF
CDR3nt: TGTGCCAGTAGTATAGGGGGGGCGCAAGAGACCCAGTACTTC

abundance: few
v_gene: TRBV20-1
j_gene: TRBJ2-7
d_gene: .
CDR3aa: CSASTGAAWEQYF
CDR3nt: TGCAGTGCTAGCACGGGGGCCGCCTGGGAGCAGTACTTC

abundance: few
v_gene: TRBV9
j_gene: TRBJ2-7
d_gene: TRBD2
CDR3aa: CASSARDYSYEQYF
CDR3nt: TGTGCCAGCAGCGCCCGGGACTACTCCTACGAGCAGTACTTC

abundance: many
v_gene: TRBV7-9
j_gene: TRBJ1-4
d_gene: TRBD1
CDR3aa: CASSAGGDRRGEKLFF
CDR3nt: TGTGCCAGCAGCGCCGGCGGGGACAGGAGGGGTGAAAAACTGTTTTTT

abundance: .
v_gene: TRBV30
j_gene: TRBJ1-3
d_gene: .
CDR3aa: CAWSGSARSGNTIYF
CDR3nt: TGTGCATGGAGTGGCTCGGCGAGGAGTGGAAACACCATATATTTT

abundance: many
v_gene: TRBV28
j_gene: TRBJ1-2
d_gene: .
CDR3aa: CASAPPGPNDGYTF
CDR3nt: TGTGCCAGCGCACCCCCGGGGCCAAATGACGGCTACACCTTC

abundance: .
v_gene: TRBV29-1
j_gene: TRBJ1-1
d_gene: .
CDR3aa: CSVVGLRNTEAFF
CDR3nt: TGCAGCGTTGTTGGGCTTAGGAACACTGAAGCTTTCTTT

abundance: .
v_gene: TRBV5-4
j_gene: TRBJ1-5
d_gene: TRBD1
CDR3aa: CASSLGDRSDQPQHF
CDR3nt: TGTGCCAGCAGCTTGGGGGACAGGAGCGATCAGCCCCAGCATTTT

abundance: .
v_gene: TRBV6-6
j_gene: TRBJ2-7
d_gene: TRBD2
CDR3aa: CASSYSTSGNYEQYF
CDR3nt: TGTGCCAGCAGTTACTCGACTAGCGGGAACTACGAGCAGTACTTC

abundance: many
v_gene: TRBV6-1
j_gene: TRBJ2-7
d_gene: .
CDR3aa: CASSELALLFEQYF
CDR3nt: TGTGCCAGCAGTGAACTAGCTCTGCTTTTCGAGCAGTACTTC

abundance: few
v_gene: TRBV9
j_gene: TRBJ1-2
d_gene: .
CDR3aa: CASSGGYGQPNYGYTF
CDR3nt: TGTGCCAGCAGCGGAGGGTACGGACAACCTAACTATGGCTACACCTTC

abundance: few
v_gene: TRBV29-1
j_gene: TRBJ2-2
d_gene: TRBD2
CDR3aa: CSARLAGSSGELFF
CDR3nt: TGCAGCGCCAGACTAGCGGGGAGCTCCGGGGAGCTGTTTTTT

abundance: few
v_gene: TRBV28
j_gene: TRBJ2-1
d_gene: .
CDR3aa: CASSPLAAVLYNEQFF
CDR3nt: TGTGCCAGCAGTCCGCTGGCAGCAGTGCTATACAATGAGCAGTTCTTC

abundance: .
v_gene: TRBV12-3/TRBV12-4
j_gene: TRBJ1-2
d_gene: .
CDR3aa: CASSLRETLTNYGYTF
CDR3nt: TGTGCCAGCAGTTTAAGGGAAACGCTAACTAACTATGGCTACACCTTC

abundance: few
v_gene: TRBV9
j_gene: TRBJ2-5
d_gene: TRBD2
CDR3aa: CASSVTSGTVPETQYF
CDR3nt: TGTGCCAGCAGCGTTACTAGCGGGACTGTCCCAGAGACCCAGTACTTC

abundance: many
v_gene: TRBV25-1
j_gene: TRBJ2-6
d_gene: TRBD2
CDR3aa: CASSLGGARGANVLTF
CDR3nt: TGTGCCAGCAGTTTGGGAGGGGCGCGTGGGGCCAACGTCCTGACTTTC

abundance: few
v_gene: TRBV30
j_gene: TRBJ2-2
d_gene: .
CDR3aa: CAWRPSLLRNTGELFF
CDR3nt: TGTGCCTGGAGACCATCCCTGCTCCGGAACACCGGGGAGCTGTTTTTT

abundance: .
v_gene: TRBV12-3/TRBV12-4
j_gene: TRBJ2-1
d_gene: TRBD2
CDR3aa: CASSTGLAGVMGNEQFF
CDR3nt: TGTGCCAGCAGTACAGGACTAGCGGGGGTCATGGGCAATGAGCAGTTCTTC

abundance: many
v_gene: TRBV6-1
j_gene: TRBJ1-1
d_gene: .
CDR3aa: CASSPWVSNTEAFF
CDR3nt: TGTGCCAGCAGTCCTTGGGTCTCGAACACTGAAGCTTTCTTT

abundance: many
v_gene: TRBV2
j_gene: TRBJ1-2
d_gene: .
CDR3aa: CASSETWGSYEGYTF
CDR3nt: TGTGCCAGCAGTGAAACCTGGGGTTCGTATGAGGGCTACACCTTC

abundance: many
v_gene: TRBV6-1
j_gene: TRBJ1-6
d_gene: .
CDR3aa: CASRGQGRSLHF
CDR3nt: TGTGCCAGCAGAGGGCAGGGTAGATCCCTCCACTTT

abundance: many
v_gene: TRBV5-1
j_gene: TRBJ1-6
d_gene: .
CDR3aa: CASSPITLESPLHF
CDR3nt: TGCGCCAGCAGCCCCATTACGTTAGAGTCACCCCTCCACTTT

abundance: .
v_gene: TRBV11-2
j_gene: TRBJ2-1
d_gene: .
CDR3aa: CASSLRLGSYYEQFF
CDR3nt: TGTGCCAGCAGCTTACGACTAGGTTCGTACTATGAGCAGTTCTTC

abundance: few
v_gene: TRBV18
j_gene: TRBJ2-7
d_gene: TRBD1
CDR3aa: CASSGGRQGDEQYF
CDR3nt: TGTGCCAGCTCAGGCGGGAGACAGGGGGACGAGCAGTACTTC

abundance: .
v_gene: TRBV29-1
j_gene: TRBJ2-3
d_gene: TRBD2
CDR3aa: CSVEILAGVADTQYF
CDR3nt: TGCAGCGTTGAAATCCTAGCGGGAGTAGCAGATACGCAGTATTTT

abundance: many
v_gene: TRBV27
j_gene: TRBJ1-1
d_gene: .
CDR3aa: CASSSTGWATEAFF
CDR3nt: TGTGCCAGCAGTTCTACAGGGTGGGCCACTGAAGCTTTCTTT

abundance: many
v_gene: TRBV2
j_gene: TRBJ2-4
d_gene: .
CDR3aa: CASSISFLKNIQYF
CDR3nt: TGTGCCAGCAGCATTAGCTTTCTTAAAAACATTCAGTACTTC

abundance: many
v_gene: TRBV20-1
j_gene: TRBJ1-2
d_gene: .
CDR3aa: CSAKTGQRNYGYTF
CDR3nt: TGCAGTGCTAAGACGGGACAACGTAACTATGGCTACACCTTC

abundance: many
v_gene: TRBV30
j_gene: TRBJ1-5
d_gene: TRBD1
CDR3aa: CAWSYRGSQPQHF
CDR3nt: TGTGCCTGGAGTTACAGGGGTAGTCAGCCCCAGCATTTT